These 27 T cell receptor beta chains came from one sample sequenced in a study of beta chain features in type 1 diabetes. Study-level points and caveats: Shortening that was moderate but significant affected the TCRB CDR3s of Type 1 diabetes patients in all four CD4+ subsets.

The sequenced template was cDNA made from the entire isolated RNA. Sequencing was performed with immunoSEQ multiplex PCR; in TCRdb, only in-frame clones are kept and a portion is missing. The sample shows 300,000 to 400,000 clones, 13% of them seen only once. These receptors have no known antigen. The sample was naive CD4+ T cells from blood. All receptors derive from a woman under 30 with type 1 diabetes.

The chain couples TRBV1 to TRBJ2-3; TRBD2 was called by the table and not checked on the DNA. TRBV1 is shown as a pseudogene. The CDR3 loop spans 11 amino acids. DNA of the CDR3: TGCACCAGCATCGCCGGGAATACGCAGTATTTT. The encoded protein is CTSIAGNTQYF.

This clone was counted a few times. The J gene is TRBJ2-5, the V gene TRBV19, with a possible D match to TRBD2 (5 bases). V was pared by 3 bases and J by 7 bases, with 9 bases between. Germline V gene data show CDR1 as LNHDA and CDR2 as SQIVND (reference sequence). This CDR3 contains 12 residues. This CDR3 reads CASSMAEGTQYF. In DNA form, the CDR3 reads TGTGCCAGTAGTATGGCAGAGGGGACCCAGTACTTC.

This clone appeared a few times. This rearrangement joins TRBV12-5 to TRBJ2-5, with a tentative D call TRBD2 (5 bases). Per germline, CDR1 LGHNT and CDR2 FRNRAP. CDR3 size: 14 residues. The ends were cut back, 1 base at V and 2 bases at J, with 8 bases in the middle. The CDR3 sequence: CASGLGGAQETQYF. The CDR3 coding sequence is TGTGCTAGTGGTTTGGGGGGAGCTCAAGAGACCCAGTACTTC.

There are a few counts of this clone. The V call is TRBV19, the J call TRBJ1-1, with 7 nucleotides matching TRBD1. Germline lookup yields CDR1 LNHDA and CDR2 SQIVND (reference sequence). The CDR3 covers 15 residues. J was trimmed by 4 bases and V by 7 bases; bases with no gene match: 12. CDR3 amino acids: CASNTRQGSGTEAFF. DNA of the CDR3: TGTGCCAGTAATACCAGACAGGGCTCCGGCACTGAAGCTTTCTTT.

J is TRBJ1-4 and V is TRBV9; 10 bases match TRBD1. Germline CDR1 is SGDLS and CDR2 is YYNGEE. V was clipped by 4 bases and J by 1 base; unmatched bases: 4. This CDR3 comprises 16 residues. The CDR3 spells CASSIDRGRTNEKLFF. DNA of the CDR3: TGTGCCAGCAGCATAGACAGGGGGCGAACTAATGAAAAACTGTTTTTT.

The chain recombines TRBV19 with TRBJ2-5, with TRBD1 matching over 8 bases. The germline CDR1 and CDR2 sequences are LNHDA and SQIVND (reference sequence). After removal of 3 bases from V and 5 bases from J, the junction contained 5 bases not matched to a gene. This CDR3 has 14 amino acids. The DNA for the CDR3 is TGTGCCAGTAGTATCAGCCGGGACAGGGAGACCCAGTACTTC. This codes for CASSISRDRETQYF.

V and J are TRBV7-2 and TRBJ1-2; 7 bases map to TRBD1. Germline V gene data show CDR1 as SGHTA and CDR2 as FQGNSA. Losses at the gene ends were 4 bases for V and 8 bases for J; bases not matched to a gene: 7. The CDR3 loop spans 13 amino acids. CDR3 protein: CASSSWTGGGYTF. As DNA, the CDR3 is TGTGCCAGCAGCTCTTGGACAGGTGGAGGCTACACCTTC.

This clone occurred many times. The chain has TRBV23-1 and TRBJ2-7; maybe TRBD1 (6 bases). TRBV23-1 is an ORF, and what it does is uncertain. The V end was cut by 0 bases, the J end by 2 bases, with 8 bases between. The CDR3 length is 14 residues. CDR3: CASSQSGAAYEQYV. The CDR3, as DNA: TGCGCCAGCAGTCAATCGGGGGCCGCCTACGAGCAGTACGTC.

CDR3 in amino acids: CASRGILAGERDTQYF. CDR3 coding DNA: TGTGCCAGCAGGGGGATACTAGCGGGGGAACGAGATACGCAGTATTTT. The chain uses TRBV27 and TRBJ2-3, with TRBD2 matching 11 bases. Germline CDR1 is MNHEY and CDR2 is SMNVEV (reference sequence). J lost 5 bases, V lost 6 bases, and 10 bases had no gene match. CDR3 size: 16 residues.

This clone was detected only a few times. The chain recombines TRBV11-3 with TRBJ2-1; 10 bases align to TRBD2. Germline CDR1 is SGHNT and CDR2 is YENEEA. V shed 2 bases and J 8 bases; nucleotides not matched to a gene: 6. This CDR3 has 15 residues. CDR3 in amino acids: CASSLSLAGVDEQFF. In DNA form, the CDR3 reads TGTGCCAGCAGCTTATCCCTAGCGGGAGTAGATGAGCAGTTCTTC. Looking up the rest from reference TRBV11-3 and TRBJ2-1 gives the full variable domain: EAGVVQSPRYKIIEKKQPVAFWCNPISGHNTLYWYLQNLGQGPELLIRYENEEAVDDSQLPKDRFSAERLKGVDSTLKIQPAELGDSAVYLCASSLSLAGVDEQFFGPGTRLTVL.

This clone was counted a few times. This rearrangement joins TRBV11-2 to TRBJ2-2; tentatively, D is TRBD2 (6 bases). V shed 5 bases and J shed 0 bases, with 10 bases lying between them. This CDR3 has 15 residues. The germline V gene encodes CDR1 SGHAT and CDR2 FQNNGV. CDR3 DNA sequence: TGTGCCAGCAGCCGGGGGATACCGAACACCGGGGAGCTGTTTTTT. Protein: CASSRGIPNTGELFF.

There are a few counts of this clone. The rearrangement links TRBV7-3 to TRBJ2-1; maybe TRBD2 (5 bases). The CDR3 is made up of 13 amino acids. Per germline, CDR1 SGHTA and CDR2 FQGTGA. V was cut by 5 bases and J by 3 bases, with 8 bases left in between. The CDR3 DNA is TGTGCCAGCAGCCCCGGGGACTACAATGAGCAGTTCTTC. Translating it yields CASSPGDYNEQFF.

This clone was seen only a few times. V usage is TRBV7-9 and J usage is TRBJ2-2, with unresolved D. This CDR3 is built from 13 residues. Trimming took 2 bases from V and 9 from J, leaving 10 bases between them. Germline lookup yields CDR1 SEHNR and CDR2 FQNEAQ (reference sequence). The CDR3 DNA is TGTGCCAGCAGCTTAAATCTTGGCAGGGAGCTGTTTTTT. This translates into CASSLNLGRELFF. The full variable domain, with the rest looked up from reference TRBV7-9 and TRBJ2-2, is DTGVSQNPRHKITKRGQNVTFRCDPISEHNRLYWYRQTLGQGPEFLTYFQNEAQLEKSRLLSDRFSAERPKGSFSTLEIQRTEQGDSAMYLCASSLNLGRELFFGEGSRLTVL.

This chain uses TRBV30 with TRBJ2-7; TRBD2 might be the D (5 bases). This CDR3 spans 13 amino acids. Trimming cost V 3 bases and J 8 bases, with 17 bases left between them. Germline V gives CDR1 GTSNPN, CDR2 SVGIG (reference sequence). CDR3 region: CAWRAVNNGKQYF. The DNA for the CDR3 is TGTGCCTGGAGAGCGGTCAATAATGGAAAGCAGTACTTC. Based on the CDR3 plus reference TRBV30 and TRBJ2-7, the full variable domain is SQTIHQWPATLVQPVGSPLSLECTVEGTSNPNLYWYRQAAGRGLQLLFYSVGIGQISSEVPQNLSASRPQDRQFILSSKKLLLSDSGFYLCAWRAVNNGKQYFGPGTRLTVT.

This clone was recorded a few times. The gene calls are TRBV28 and TRBJ2-7; 8 bases align to TRBD2. Germline-derived CDR1 and CDR2 are MDHEN and SYDVKM. V lost 2 bases and J lost 4; bases outside the gene matches: 7. The CDR3 is 15 amino acids. In DNA, the CDR3 is TGTGCCAGCAGTTTAGCAACTAGCGGAGCTTACGAGCAGTACTTC. Translated: CASSLATSGAYEQYF.

CDR3 sequence (DNA): TGTGCCAGCAGTTCCCCTAACAGGGGGCAGAAAGGCTACACCTTC. Amino acid sequence: CASSSPNRGQKGYTF. V usage is TRBV9 and J usage is TRBJ1-2; 9 nucleotides agree with TRBD1. The CDR3 loop spans 15 amino acids. With 5 bases clipped from V and 8 bases from J, the junction kept 13 bases outside the gene matches. In germline, CDR1 is SGDLS, CDR2 YYNGEE.

The chain employs TRBV2 and TRBJ1-2, with D unclear. CDR3 length equals 15 residues. Germline values: CDR1 SNHLY, CDR2 FYNNEI. V was pared by 1 base and J by 9 bases, with 18 bases between. The DNA of the CDR3 is TGTGCCAGCAGTGAAGGTTCCCTCCCGCGGTCGCGCTACACCTTC. Protein sequence: CASSEGSLPRSRYTF.

This sequence joins TRBV19 and TRBJ2-1, with D unresolved. In germline, CDR1 is LNHDA, CDR2 SQIVND (reference sequence). The CDR3 consists of 13 residues. V lost 3 bases, J lost 6 bases, and 9 bases lay in between. CDR3 nucleotides: TGTGCCAGTAGTATTATTGTCCGCAATGAGCAGTTCTTC. The encoded protein is CASSIIVRNEQFF.

In its sample, this clone was seen a few times. This chain uses TRBV5-1 with TRBJ2-1, with D hard to call. This CDR3 is built from 14 residues. The V end lost 5 bases, the J end lost 0 bases, and 9 bases lay between the germline ends. Germline CDR1 SGHRS, CDR2 YFSETQ. The CDR3 is CASRISSSYNEQFF. The CDR3 DNA reads TGCGCCAGCAGAATCTCGAGCTCCTACAATGAGCAGTTCTTC.

A few counts support this clone. The chain recombines TRBV5-4 with TRBJ2-7; D not certain. Germline V gene sequence: CDR1 SGHNT, CDR2 YYREEE (reference sequence). The CDR3 spans 14 residues. With 0 bases removed from V and 9 bases from J, the gap between germline ends came to 16 bases. The CDR3: CASSLAAESERQYV. The CDR3 nucleotides read TGTGCCAGCAGCTTGGCCGCCGAGAGCGAAAGGCAGTACGTC.

The chain joins TRBV11-2 to TRBJ2-3; D may be TRBD1 (5 bases). V was cut by 1 base and J by 2 bases, with 10 bases left in between. The CDR3 loop spans 15 amino acids. Germline values: CDR1 SGHAT, CDR2 FQNNGV. In DNA form, the CDR3 reads TGTGCCAGCAGCTTAGTTCAGGGCATCACAGATACGCAGTATTTT. Translating gives CASSLVQGITDTQYF.

A few counts support this clone. CDR3 sequence reads: CASSQGDRTYSNQPQHF. The CDR3 DNA reads as TGCGCCAGCAGCCAGGGGGACAGAACCTATAGCAATCAGCCCCAGCATTTT. The chain employs TRBV4-1 and TRBJ1-5; 7 bases align to TRBD1. Per the germline V gene, CDR1 is MGHRA and CDR2 is YSYEKL. Germline trimming cut 3 bases from V and 0 bases from J; bases unmatched to any gene: 8. The CDR3 contains 17 residues.

The V and J genes are TRBV28 and TRBJ2-3, with 12 bases fitting TRBD2. The CDR3 is 14 residues long. The V segment lost 7 bases and the J segment 7 bases; nucleotides outside the gene matches: 6. Germline-derived CDR1 and CDR2 are MDHEN and SYDVKM. The CDR3 reads CASTPSGRGNTQYF. As DNA, the CDR3 is TGTGCCAGCACCCCTAGCGGGAGGGGGAATACGCAGTATTTT.

In its sample, this clone was seen a few times. The chain uses TRBV18 and TRBJ2-1; a possible D gene is TRBD1 (5 bases). CDR3 size: 12 residues. CDR1 is KGHSH, CDR2 LQKENI, per germline. With 2 bases removed from V and 9 bases from J, the gap between germline ends came to 8 bases. The CDR3 coding sequence is TGTGCCAGCTCACCAGACAGAGGTGAGCAGTTCTTC. Translated, it gives CASSPDRGEQFF.

The chain carries TRBV6-5 and TRBJ2-3; maybe TRBD1 (5 bases). Between the trimmed V and J ends, which lost 6 bases and 1 base, there was a span of 8 bases. Germline CDR1 is MNHEY and CDR2 is SVGAGI. CDR3 length: 13 amino acids. CDR3 nucleotides: TGTGCCAGCAGACTACAGGGCACAGATACGCAGTATTTT. It codes for CASRLQGTDTQYF.

This clone was seen a few times. This chain connects TRBV30 to TRBJ2-5; D perhaps matches TRBD2 (7 bases). This CDR3 has 14 residues. V shed 2 bases and J shed 4 bases, with 14 bases lying between them. Looked up from germline, CDR1 is GTSNPN and CDR2 is SVGIG (reference sequence). The CDR3 is CAWSTGGRSETQYF. CDR3 in DNA: TGTGCCTGGAGTACCGGGGGGCGCTCAGAGACCCAGTACTTC.

This CDR3 reads CASSVGQSYNEQFF. In nucleotides, the CDR3 is TGTGCCAGTAGTGTGGGACAGAGCTACAATGAGCAGTTCTTC. The J gene is TRBJ2-1, the V gene TRBV19, with TRBD1 identical over 7 bases. The germline gives CDR1 LNHDA, CDR2 SQIVND (reference sequence). Trimming took 5 bases from V and 3 from J; bases not matched to a gene: 4. CDR3 length: 14 residues.